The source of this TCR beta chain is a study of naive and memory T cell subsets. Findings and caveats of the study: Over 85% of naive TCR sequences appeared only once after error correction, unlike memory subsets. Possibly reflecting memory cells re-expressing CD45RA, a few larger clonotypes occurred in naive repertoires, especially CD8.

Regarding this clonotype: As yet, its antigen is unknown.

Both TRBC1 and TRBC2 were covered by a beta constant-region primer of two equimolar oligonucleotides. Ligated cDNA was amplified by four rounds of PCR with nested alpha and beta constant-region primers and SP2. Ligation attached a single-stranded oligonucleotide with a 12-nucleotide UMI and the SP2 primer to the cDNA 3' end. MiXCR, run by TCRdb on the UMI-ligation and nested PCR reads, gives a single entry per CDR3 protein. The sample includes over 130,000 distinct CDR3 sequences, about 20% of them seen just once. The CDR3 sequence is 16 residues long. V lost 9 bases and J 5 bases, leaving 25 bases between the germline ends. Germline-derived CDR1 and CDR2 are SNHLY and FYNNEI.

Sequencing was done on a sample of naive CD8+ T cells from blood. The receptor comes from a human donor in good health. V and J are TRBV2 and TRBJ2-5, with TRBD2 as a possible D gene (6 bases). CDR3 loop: CASKLREAAGWETQYF. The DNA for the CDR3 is TGTGCCAGTAAACTAAGGGAGGCCGCGGGTTGGGAGACCCAGTACTTC.